The rows below give T cell receptor beta chains drawn from one sample of a study of radiotherapy plus CTLA-4 blockade in lung cancer. TCRdb keeps only in-frame clones here, not all; method: immunoSEQ multiplex PCR. In the table there are 110,000 or so clones, around 75% of which are singletons. Sequencing was performed on peripheral blood, taken from a patient treated with radiotherapy plus ipilimumab. The origin of the receptors is a human donor with non-small cell lung cancer who had a partial response to radiotherapy plus ipilimumab. Each CDR3 is given with its conserved first and last residue. The D gene is left open where the match is weak. Size values are once, few and many counts, or a class for expanded clones, and some rows have none.

d_gene	v_gene	j_gene	abundance	len	CDR3aa	CDR3nt
-	TRBV27	TRBJ1-5	-	14	CASMRQYSNQPQHF	TGTGCCAGCATGCGGCAGTATAGCAATCAGCCCCAGCATTTT
-	TRBV30	TRBJ2-7	-	13	CAWSVRIAGEQYF	TGTGCCTGGAGTGTACGGATAGCCGGCGAGCAGTACTTC
-	TRBV30	TRBJ1-6	-	15	CAWSKLQAYNSPLHF	TGTGCCTGGAGTAAGCTACAGGCCTATAATTCACCCCTCCACTTT
TRBD2	TRBV2	TRBJ2-1	-	13	CASIPSGYNEQFF	TGTGCCAGCATCCCTAGCGGGTACAATGAGCAGTTCTTC
-	TRBV7-7	TRBJ2-1	-	17	CASSLGNSARRGNEQFF	TGTGCTAGCAGCCTGGGGAACAGCGCCAGGAGGGGAAATGAGCAGTTCTTC
TRBD2	TRBV30	TRBJ2-3	once	21	CAWGGLAGVAVRGSSTDTQYF	TGTGCCTGGGGGGGACTAGCGGGAGTGGCGGTCAGGGGATCTAGCACAGATACGCAGTATTTT
-	TRBV7-9	TRBJ2-7	-	14	CASSLGPRSYEQYF	TGTGCCAGCAGCTTAGGTCCCCGCTCCTACGAGCAGTACTTC
-	TRBV7-2	TRBJ1-1	many	11	CASSLAGGAFF	TGTGCCAGCAGTCTTGCAGGTGGAGCTTTCTTT
-	TRBV10-3	TRBJ2-1	-	14	CAIRRTEPYNEQFF	TGTGCCATCAGGCGGACAGAACCTTACAATGAGCAGTTCTTC
-	TRBV19	TRBJ2-3	-	15	CASSIDGRQSDTQYF	TGTGCCAGTAGTATTGACGGCCGACAATCAGATACGCAGTATTTT
TRBD1	TRBV5-1	TRBJ2-7	-	15	CASSPPPGQIMEQYF	TGCGCCAGTTCTCCACCGCCGGGACAGATAATGGAGCAGTACTTC
TRBD1	TRBV30	TRBJ1-4	-	13	CAWRRDRDEKLFF	TGTGCCTGGCGACGGGACAGGGATGAAAAACTGTTTTTT
TRBD1	TRBV28	TRBJ1-5	-	16	CASSSTGDWGNQPQHF	TGTGCCAGCAGTTCGACAGGGGATTGGGGCAATCAGCCCCAGCATTTT
-	TRBV2	TRBJ2-4	-	15	CASSGSSLAKNIQYF	TGTGCCAGCAGTGGGAGCTCGCTAGCCAAAAACATTCAGTACTTC
TRBD2	TRBV5-1	TRBJ2-7	-	15	CASSLGTSVAYEQYF	TGCGCCAGCAGCTTGGGGACTAGCGTGGCCTACGAGCAGTACTTC
TRBD2	TRBV9	TRBJ2-1	-	17	CASSPLRTSGRSGEQFF	TGTGCCAGCAGCCCACTCAGGACTAGCGGGAGATCAGGTGAGCAGTTCTTC
-	TRBV4-2	TRBJ1-1	-	15	CASSQDDGAGAEAFF	TGTGCCAGCAGCCAAGATGATGGCGCAGGTGCTGAAGCTTTCTTT
-	TRBV6-1	TRBJ2-3	-	15	CASNERGRSTDTQYF	TGTGCCAGCAACGAAAGGGGCAGAAGCACAGATACGCAGTATTTT
-	TRBV30	TRBJ1-5	-	14	CAWSQVRGNQPQHF	TGTGCCTGGAGTCAGGTGCGGGGGAATCAGCCCCAGCATTTT
TRBD2	TRBV7-2	TRBJ2-3	-	16	CASSILAGGGTDTQYF	TGTGCCAGCAGCATCCTAGCGGGAGGGGGCACAGATACGCAGTATTTT
TRBD1	TRBV6-5	TRBJ1-2	-	15	CASSSRGQGHYGYTF	TGTGCCAGCAGTTCCCGGGGACAGGGGCACTATGGCTACACCTTC
TRBD2	TRBV4-2	TRBJ2-5	-	17	CASSQDRNSGREETQYF	TGTGCCAGCAGCCAAGATCGGAATAGCGGGAGGGAAGAGACCCAGTACTTC
TRBD1	TRBV19	TRBJ2-7	once	13	CASSIKQGDEQYF	TGTGCCAGTAGTATCAAACAGGGGGACGAGCAGTACTTC
TRBD2	TRBV4-3	TRBJ2-1	-	15	CASSQDPAGYNEQFF	TGCGCCAGCAGCCAAGATCCAGCGGGATACAATGAGCAGTTCTTC
-	TRBV28	TRBJ1-5	-	16	CASSLSRSGFNQPQHF	TGTGCCAGCAGTTTATCCAGATCGGGGTTCAATCAGCCCCAGCATTTT
-	TRBV6-6	TRBJ1-4	-	16	CASSYSRTAPNEKLFF	TGTGCCAGCAGTTACTCGAGGACAGCGCCTAATGAAAAACTGTTTTTT
TRBD1	TRBV7-2	TRBJ1-2	-	15	CASSRGQATNYGYTF	TGTGCCAGCAGCCGGGGACAGGCAACCAACTATGGCTACACCTTC
TRBD1	TRBV6-5	TRBJ1-2	-	13	CASRGQGMNGYTF	TGTGCCAGCAGGGGACAGGGAATGAATGGCTACACCTTC
-	TRBV5-4	TRBJ1-1	-	17	CASSPGGGASSDTEAFF	TGTGCCAGCAGCCCCGGAGGGGGGGCTTCGAGTGACACTGAAGCTTTCTTT
TRBD1	TRBV2	TRBJ2-5	-	15	CASSALGGREETQYF	TGTGCCAGCAGTGCATTAGGGGGCCGAGAAGAGACCCAGTACTTC
-	TRBV15	TRBJ1-4	few	15	CATSRAGSTNEKLFF	TGTGCCACCAGCAGGGCAGGATCTACTAATGAAAAACTGTTTTTT
-	TRBV5-5	TRBJ2-2	-	13	CASSFGGHGELFF	TGTGCCAGCAGCTTTGGGGGCCACGGGGAGCTGTTTTTT
TRBD1	TRBV30	TRBJ2-7	-	18	CAWSIEGAPGTGAYEQYF	TGTGCCTGGAGCATTGAGGGGGCCCCTGGGACAGGGGCCTACGAGCAGTACTTC
-	TRBV6-5	TRBJ1-1	-	15	CASSYSRPRNTEAFF	TGTGCCAGCAGTTACTCCCGCCCGCGGAACACTGAAGCTTTCTTT
TRBD2	TRBV7-2	TRBJ2-7	-	15	CASSQLAGGGYEQYF	TGTGCCAGCAGCCAACTAGCGGGAGGAGGTTACGAGCAGTACTTC
-	TRBV7-9	TRBJ2-7	-	12	CASSTGSYEQYF	TGTGCCAGCAGCACCGGGAGCTACGAGCAGTACTTC
TRBD1	TRBV19	TRBJ1-3	-	15	CASSAGQRLGNTIYF	TGTGCCAGTAGTGCGGGACAGCGACTTGGAAACACCATATATTTT
-	TRBV19	TRBJ1-1	few	11	CASRGNTEAFF	TGTGCCAGCAGGGGTAACACTGAAGCTTTCTTT
-	TRBV5-6	TRBJ2-7	once	13	CASSLDRTSEQYF	TGTGCCAGCAGCTTGGATCGGACTTCCGAGCAGTACTTC
TRBD1	TRBV18	TRBJ1-2	-	14	CASSPQGASGGYTF	TGTGCCAGCTCACCACAGGGGGCAAGTGGCGGCTACACCTTC
TRBD1	TRBV30	TRBJ1-5	-	14	CAWSQGQGNQPQHF	TGTGCCTGGAGTCAGGGACAGGGTAATCAGCCCCAGCATTTT
-	TRBV6-6	TRBJ1-1	-	16	CASSYVEGGGYTEAFF	TGTGCCAGCAGTTACGTAGAAGGGGGGGGGTACACTGAAGCTTTCTTT
-	TRBV2	TRBJ1-1	-	13	CASRADRNTEAFF	TGTGCCAGCAGAGCCGACAGGAACACTGAAGCTTTCTTT
TRBD1	TRBV5-1	TRBJ2-3	-	15	CASSLQGIGPDTQYF	TGCGCCAGCAGCTTACAGGGGATCGGCCCAGATACGCAGTATTTT
-	TRBV19	TRBJ1-5	few	14	CASTWGGGNQPQHF	TGTGCCAGCACCTGGGGGGGTGGCAATCAGCCCCAGCATTTT
TRBD1	TRBV18	TRBJ2-7	-	19	CASSPQFSGQRTDPYEQYF	TGTGCCAGCTCACCTCAATTTTCGGGACAGCGTACTGATCCCTACGAGCAGTACTTC
TRBD1	TRBV19	TRBJ1-2	-	14	CASSMYGDRDGYTF	TGTGCCAGTAGTATGTATGGGGACAGGGATGGCTACACCTTC
TRBD2	TRBV6-1	TRBJ2-7	once	15	CASRGRDVKGHEQYF	TGTGCCAGCAGGGGGAGGGACGTAAAAGGCCACGAGCAGTACTTC
-	TRBV6-5	TRBJ2-7	-	14	CASSALPSSYEQYF	TGTGCCAGCAGCGCCCTCCCTAGCTCCTACGAGCAGTACTTC
TRBD1	TRBV13	TRBJ2-7	-	14	CASSFGQAYYEQYF	TGTGCCAGCAGCTTCGGACAGGCGTACTACGAGCAGTACTTC
-	TRBV5-4	TRBJ2-3	few	15	CASSLEDTSTDTQYF	TGTGCCAGCAGCCTAGAGGACACTAGCACAGATACGCAGTATTTT
TRBD1	TRBV27	TRBJ2-1	-	15	CASSPSRTGANEQFF	TGTGCCAGCAGCCCCAGCCGGACAGGGGCCAATGAGCAGTTCTTC